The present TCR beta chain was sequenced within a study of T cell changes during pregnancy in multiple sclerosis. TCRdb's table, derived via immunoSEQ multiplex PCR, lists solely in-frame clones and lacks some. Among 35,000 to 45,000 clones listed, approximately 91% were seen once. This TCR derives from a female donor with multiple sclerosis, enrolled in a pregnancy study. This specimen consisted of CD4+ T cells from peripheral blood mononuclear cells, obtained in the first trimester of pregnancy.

The CDR3 loop is CASSSTGELFF. The CDR3 nucleotides are TGTGCCAGCAGCTCAACCGGGGAGCTGTTTTTT. The V call is TRBV11-3, the J call TRBJ2-2; no clear D gene. The V end was cut by 4 bases, the J end by 5 bases, with 2 bases between. Germline V gives CDR1 SGHNT, CDR2 YENEEA. There are 11 residues in the CDR3.